This T cell receptor (beta chain) was captured by sequencing in a study of blood T cell repertoires in COVID-19. Trimming removed 4 bases from V and 4 bases from J, with 11 bases in between. Germline CDR1 SGDLS, CDR2 YYNGEE. CDR3 length: 13 amino acids. Measured with immunoSEQ multiplex PCR; TCRdb has only the in-frame clones, and not every one. The table has about 48,000 clones, 82% seen once. The chain is built from TRBV9 and TRBJ1-1; a possible D gene is TRBD1 (6 bases). This clonotype was sampled from a man aged 35 to 55 with acute or convalescent COVID-19. The specimen sequenced was peripheral blood. Written as DNA, the CDR3 is TGTGCCAGCAGCAGTACAGGGCCCACTGAAGCTTTCTTT. Its protein is CASSSTGPTEAFF.